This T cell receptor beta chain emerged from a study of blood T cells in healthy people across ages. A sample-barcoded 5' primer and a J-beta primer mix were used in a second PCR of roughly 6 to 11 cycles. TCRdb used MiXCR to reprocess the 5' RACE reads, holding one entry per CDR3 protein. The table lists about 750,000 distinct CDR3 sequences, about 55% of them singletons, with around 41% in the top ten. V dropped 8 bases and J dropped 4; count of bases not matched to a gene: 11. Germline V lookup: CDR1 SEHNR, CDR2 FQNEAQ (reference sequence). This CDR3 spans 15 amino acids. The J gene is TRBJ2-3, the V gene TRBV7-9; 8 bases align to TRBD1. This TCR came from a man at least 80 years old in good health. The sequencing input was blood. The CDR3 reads CASVLTRGRPDTQYF. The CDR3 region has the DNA TGTGCCAGCGTGCTTACCAGGGGGCGACCAGATACGCAGTATTTT.